One sample yielded the 2 T cell receptor beta chains listed below, sequenced in a study of liver allograft versus peripheral blood T cells. Study in general: Graft-liver T cell receptor repertoires were compared against recipient peripheral blood repertoires.

A single record per CDR3 protein comes from TCRdb applying MiXCR to the reads. The sample records 3,500 to 4,000 distinct CDR3 sequences, 14% to 15% being singletons. These receptors were collected from a human patient who had a liver transplant. Some T cells may be transferred from the graft donor.

In this sample, this clonotype turned up many times. The chain recombines TRBV7-9 with TRBJ2-3; D remains unclear. The CDR3 has 16 amino acids. Germline V lookup: CDR1 SEHNR, CDR2 FQNEAQ (reference sequence). Trimming removed 1 base from V and 2 bases from J, with 13 bases in between. The DNA for the CDR3 is TGTGCCAGCAGCTTAGGTACGGCCCCCCACACAGATACGCAGTATTTT. Protein sequence: CASSLGTAPHTDTQYF.

This clonotype is classed as medium-sized. The chain links TRBV7-9 to TRBJ1-2, with D possibly TRBD1 on 5 matching bases. The germline V and J ends were trimmed by 3 bases and 5 bases, with 13 bases remaining between them. The V gene's germline CDR1 is SEHNR and CDR2 FQNEAQ (reference sequence). The CDR3 spans 14 residues. Here the CDR3 DNA reads TGTGCCAGCAGCTTCGGGGCGGACTTATATGGCTACACCTTC. It encodes CASSFGADLYGYTF.